Below, one T cell receptor beta chain is given with its context. What it binds is not known. The data were taken from a study of PD-1 blockade in classical Hodgkin lymphoma. Produced via immunoSEQ multiplex PCR; TCRdb's table is partial and in-frame only. The sample yields 70,000 or so clones, 71% seen once. Study-wide results and caveats: When nivolumab was started under 1 year after ASCT, patients were excluded. The authors have not defined what causes the repertoire differences, possibly disease activity or prior therapy. Relative to healthy donors, newly diagnosed patients reportedly had lower baseline TCR diversity, which was reported as lower still in relapsed/refractory patients. While CD8+ TCR diversity did not rise significantly by C4D1, CD4+ TCR diversity did.

Every patient was affected by relapse after autologous stem cell transplantation, while exposure to brentuximab vedotin was not uniform. Per the germline V gene, CDR1 is MGHDK and CDR2 is SYGVNS. The CDR3 runs to 14 residues. V was shortened by 2 bases and J by 1 base, with 6 bases between the two germline ends. Sample: peripheral blood mononuclear cells (PBMCs), taken before the second cycle of nivolumab. The sequence came from a human donor with classical Hodgkin lymphoma. The rearrangement links TRBV25-1 to TRBJ1-5; D gene unclear. CDR3 sequence (DNA): TGTGCCAGCAGTGAAGGAGGGAGCAATCAGCCCCAGCATTTT. Encoded protein: CASSEGGSNQPQHF. The full variable domain, completed using reference TRBV25-1 and TRBJ1-5, is EADIYQTPRYLVIGTGKKITLECSQTMGHDKMYWYQQDPGMELHLIHYSYGVNSTEKGDLSSESTVSRIRTEHFPLTLESARPSHTSQYLCASSEGGSNQPQHFGDGTRLSIL.